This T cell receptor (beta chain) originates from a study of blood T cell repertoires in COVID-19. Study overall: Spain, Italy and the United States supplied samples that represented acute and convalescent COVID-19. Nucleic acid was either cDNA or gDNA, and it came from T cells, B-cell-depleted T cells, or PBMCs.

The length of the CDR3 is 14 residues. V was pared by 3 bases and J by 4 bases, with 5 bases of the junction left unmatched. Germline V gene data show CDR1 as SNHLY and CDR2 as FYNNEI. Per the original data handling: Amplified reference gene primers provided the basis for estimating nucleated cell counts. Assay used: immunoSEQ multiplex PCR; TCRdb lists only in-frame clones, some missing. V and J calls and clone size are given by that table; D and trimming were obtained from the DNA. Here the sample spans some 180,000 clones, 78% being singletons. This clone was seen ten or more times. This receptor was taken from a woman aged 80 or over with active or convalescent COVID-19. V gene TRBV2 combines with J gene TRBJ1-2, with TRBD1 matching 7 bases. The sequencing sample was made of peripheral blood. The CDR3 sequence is CASSDVQGSYGYTF. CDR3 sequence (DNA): TGTGCCAGCAGTGACGTACAGGGGAGCTATGGCTACACCTTC. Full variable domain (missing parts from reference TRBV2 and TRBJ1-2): EPEVTQTPSHQVTQMGQEVILRCVPISNHLYFYWYRQILGQKVEFLVSFYNNEISEKSEIFDDQFSVERPDGSNFTLKIRSTKLEDSAMYFCASSDVQGSYGYTFGSGTRLTVV.